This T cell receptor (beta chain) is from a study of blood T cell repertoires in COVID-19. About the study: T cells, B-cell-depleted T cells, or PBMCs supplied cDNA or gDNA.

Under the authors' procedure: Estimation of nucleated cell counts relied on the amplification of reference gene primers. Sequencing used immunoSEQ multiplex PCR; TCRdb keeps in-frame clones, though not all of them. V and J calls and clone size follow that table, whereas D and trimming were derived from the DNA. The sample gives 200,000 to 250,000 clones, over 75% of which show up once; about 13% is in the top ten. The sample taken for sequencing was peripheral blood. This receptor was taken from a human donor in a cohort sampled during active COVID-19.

For the CDR3, the DNA is TGTGCCAGCAGCCAAGATTACGGGACTAGCGTGAATGAGCAGTTCTTC. Translating gives CASSQDYGTSVNEQFF. This chain uses TRBV4-2 with TRBJ2-1, with 10 bases lining up with TRBD2. Trimming cost V 0 bases and J 7 bases; bases outside gene matches: 6. Germline V CDR1 and CDR2: LGHNA, YNFKEQ. The CDR3 contains 16 residues.